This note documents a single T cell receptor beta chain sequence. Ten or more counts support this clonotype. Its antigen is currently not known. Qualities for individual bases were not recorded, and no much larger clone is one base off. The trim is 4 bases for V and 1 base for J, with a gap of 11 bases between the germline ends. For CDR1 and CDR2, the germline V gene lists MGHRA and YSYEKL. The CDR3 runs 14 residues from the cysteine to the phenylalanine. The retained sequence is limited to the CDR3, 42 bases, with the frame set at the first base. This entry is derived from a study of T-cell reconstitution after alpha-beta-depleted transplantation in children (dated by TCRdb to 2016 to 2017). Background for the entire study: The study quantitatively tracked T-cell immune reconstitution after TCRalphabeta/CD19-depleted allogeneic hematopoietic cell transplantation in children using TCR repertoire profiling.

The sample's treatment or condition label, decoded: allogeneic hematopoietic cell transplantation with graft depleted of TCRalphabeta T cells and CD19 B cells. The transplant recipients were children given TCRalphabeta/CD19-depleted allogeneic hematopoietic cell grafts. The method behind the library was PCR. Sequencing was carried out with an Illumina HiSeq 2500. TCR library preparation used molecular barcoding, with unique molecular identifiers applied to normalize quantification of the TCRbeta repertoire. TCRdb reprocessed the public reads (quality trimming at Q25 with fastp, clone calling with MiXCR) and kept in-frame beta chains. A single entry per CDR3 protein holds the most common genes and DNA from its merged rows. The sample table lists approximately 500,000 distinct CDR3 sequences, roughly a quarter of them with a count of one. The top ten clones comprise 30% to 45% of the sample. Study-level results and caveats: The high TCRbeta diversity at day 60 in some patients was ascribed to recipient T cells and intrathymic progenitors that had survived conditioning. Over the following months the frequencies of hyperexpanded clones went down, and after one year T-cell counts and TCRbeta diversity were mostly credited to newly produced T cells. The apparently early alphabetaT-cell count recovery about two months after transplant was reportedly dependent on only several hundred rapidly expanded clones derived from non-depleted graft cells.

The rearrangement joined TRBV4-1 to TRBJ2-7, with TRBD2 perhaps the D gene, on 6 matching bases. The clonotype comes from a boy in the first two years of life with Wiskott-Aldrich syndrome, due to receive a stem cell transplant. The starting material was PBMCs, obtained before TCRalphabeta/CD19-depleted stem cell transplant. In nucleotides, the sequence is TGCGCCAGCAGCCCTTCGGGACTTTCCTACGAGCAGTACTTC. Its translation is CASSPSGLSYEQYF.